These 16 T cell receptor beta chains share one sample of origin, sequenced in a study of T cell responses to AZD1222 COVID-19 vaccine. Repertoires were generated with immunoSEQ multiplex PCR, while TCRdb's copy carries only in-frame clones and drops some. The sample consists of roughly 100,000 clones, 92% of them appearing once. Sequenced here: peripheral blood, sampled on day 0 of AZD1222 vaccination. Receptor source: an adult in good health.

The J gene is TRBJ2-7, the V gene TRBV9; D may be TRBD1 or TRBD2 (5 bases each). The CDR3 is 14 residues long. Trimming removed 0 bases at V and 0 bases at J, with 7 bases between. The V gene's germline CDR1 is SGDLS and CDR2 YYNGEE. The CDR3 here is CASSVVGTSYEQYF. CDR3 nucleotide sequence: TGTGCCAGCAGCGTAGTGGGGACCTCCTACGAGCAGTACTTC.

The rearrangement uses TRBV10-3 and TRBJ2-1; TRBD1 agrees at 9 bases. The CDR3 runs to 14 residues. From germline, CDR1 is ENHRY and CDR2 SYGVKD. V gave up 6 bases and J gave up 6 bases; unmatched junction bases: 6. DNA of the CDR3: TGTGCCATCAGAGAAACGGACAGGGGCAATGAGCAGTTCTTC. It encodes CAIRETDRGNEQFF.

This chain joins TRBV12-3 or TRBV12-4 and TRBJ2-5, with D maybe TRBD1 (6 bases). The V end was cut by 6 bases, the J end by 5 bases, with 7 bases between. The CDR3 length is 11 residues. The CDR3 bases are TGTGCCAGCAGGAGGGGGGAGACCCAGTACTTC. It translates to CASRRGETQYF.

CDR3 amino acids: CASSLVPLGRGTDTQYF. The CDR3 bases are TGTGCCAGCAGCTTAGTTCCTTTGGGCCGGGGCACAGATACGCAGTATTTT. The chain joins TRBV7-2 to TRBJ2-3; D unclear. Trimming shortened V by 1 base and J by 1 base, and 15 bases separated the two germline ends. CDR3 length equals 17 residues. CDR1 SGHTA and CDR2 FQGNSA come from the germline V gene.

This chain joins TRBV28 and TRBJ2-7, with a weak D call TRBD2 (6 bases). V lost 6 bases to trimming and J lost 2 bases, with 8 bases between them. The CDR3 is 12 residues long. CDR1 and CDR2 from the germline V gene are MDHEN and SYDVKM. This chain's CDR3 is CASRTGAYEQYF. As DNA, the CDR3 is TGTGCCAGCAGGACGGGGGCCTACGAGCAGTACTTC.

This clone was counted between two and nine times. The CDR3 spells CASSFGVGGQGDYGYTF. Written as DNA, the CDR3 is TGTGCCAGCAGCTTCGGAGTTGGTGGACAGGGGGACTATGGCTACACCTTC. The chain uses TRBV5-5 and TRBJ1-2; 10 bases match TRBD1. J gave up 3 bases and V 2 bases, and 10 bases lay outside the gene matches. CDR3 size: 17 residues. CDR1 is SGHKS and CDR2 is YYEKEE in the germline V gene (reference sequence).

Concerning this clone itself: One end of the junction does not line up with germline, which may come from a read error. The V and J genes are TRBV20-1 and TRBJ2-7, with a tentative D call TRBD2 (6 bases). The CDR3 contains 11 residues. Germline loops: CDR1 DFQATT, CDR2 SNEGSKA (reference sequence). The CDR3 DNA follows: TGCAGTGCTAGAGATCAGGGTCCCGGGAGCTTC. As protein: CSARDQGPGSF.

As DNA, the CDR3 is TGTGCCATCAGTTTCGGGAGGAACAATGAGCAGTTCTTC. Protein sequence: CAISFGRNNEQFF. The chain recombines TRBV10-3 with TRBJ2-1, with 7 bases identical to TRBD2. The V gene end was trimmed by 5 bases and the J gene end by 5 bases; junction bases not matched to a gene: 3. The CDR3 loop spans 13 amino acids. Germline-derived CDR1 and CDR2 are ENHRY and SYGVKD.

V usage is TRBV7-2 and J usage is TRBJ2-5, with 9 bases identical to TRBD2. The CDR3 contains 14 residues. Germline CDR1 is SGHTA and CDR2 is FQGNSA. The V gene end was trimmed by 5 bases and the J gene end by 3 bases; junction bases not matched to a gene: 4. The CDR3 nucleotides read TGTGCCAGCAGCCTCCGGACTAGCGAAGAGACCCAGTACTTC. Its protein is CASSLRTSEETQYF.

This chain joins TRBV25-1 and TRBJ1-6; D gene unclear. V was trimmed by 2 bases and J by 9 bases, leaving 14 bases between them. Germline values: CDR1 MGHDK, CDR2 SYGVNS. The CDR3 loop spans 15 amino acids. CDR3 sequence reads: CASSEPGLESSPLHF. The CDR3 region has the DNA TGTGCCAGCAGTGAACCCGGGCTGGAGAGTTCACCCCTCCACTTT.

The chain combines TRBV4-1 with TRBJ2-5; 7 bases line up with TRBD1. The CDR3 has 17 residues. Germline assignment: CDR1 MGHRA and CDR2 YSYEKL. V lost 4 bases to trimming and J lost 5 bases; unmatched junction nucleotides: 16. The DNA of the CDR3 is TGCGCCAGCAGCCTCAATGAGGGGGCACGGGCGAGGGAGACCCAGTACTTC. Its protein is CASSLNEGARARETQYF.

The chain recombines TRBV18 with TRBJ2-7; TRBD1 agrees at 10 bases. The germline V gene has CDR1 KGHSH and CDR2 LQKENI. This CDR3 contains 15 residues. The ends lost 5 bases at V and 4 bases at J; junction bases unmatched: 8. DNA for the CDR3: TGTGCCAGCTCAACTCAGGACAGGGGGTTGTACGAGCAGTACTTC. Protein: CASSTQDRGLYEQYF.

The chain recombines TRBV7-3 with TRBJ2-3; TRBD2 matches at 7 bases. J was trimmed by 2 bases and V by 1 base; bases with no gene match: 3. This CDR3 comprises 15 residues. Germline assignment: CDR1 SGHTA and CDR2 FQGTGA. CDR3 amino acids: CASSLSGSVTDTQYF. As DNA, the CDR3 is TGTGCCAGCAGCTTAAGCGGGAGCGTCACAGATACGCAGTATTTT.

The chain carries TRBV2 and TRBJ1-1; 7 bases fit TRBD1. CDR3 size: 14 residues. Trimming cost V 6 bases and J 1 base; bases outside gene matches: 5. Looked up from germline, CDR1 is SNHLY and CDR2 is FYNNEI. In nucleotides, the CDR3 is TGTGCCAGCAGATTGGACAGGACGAACACTGAAGCTTTCTTT. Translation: CASRLDRTNTEAFF.

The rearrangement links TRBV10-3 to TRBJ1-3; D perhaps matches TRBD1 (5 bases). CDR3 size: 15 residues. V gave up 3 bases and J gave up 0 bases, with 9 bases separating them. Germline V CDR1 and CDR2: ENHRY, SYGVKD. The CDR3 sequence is CAISEGALSGNTIYF. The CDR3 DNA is TGTGCCATCAGTGAAGGGGCACTCTCTGGAAACACCATATATTTT.

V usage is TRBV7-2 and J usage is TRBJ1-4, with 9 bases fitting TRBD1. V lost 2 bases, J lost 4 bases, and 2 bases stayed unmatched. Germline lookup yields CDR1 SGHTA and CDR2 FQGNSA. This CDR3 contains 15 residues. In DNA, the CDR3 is TGTGCCAGCAGCTTAAGGACAGGGGTTAATGAAAAACTGTTTTTT. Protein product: CASSLRTGVNEKLFF.